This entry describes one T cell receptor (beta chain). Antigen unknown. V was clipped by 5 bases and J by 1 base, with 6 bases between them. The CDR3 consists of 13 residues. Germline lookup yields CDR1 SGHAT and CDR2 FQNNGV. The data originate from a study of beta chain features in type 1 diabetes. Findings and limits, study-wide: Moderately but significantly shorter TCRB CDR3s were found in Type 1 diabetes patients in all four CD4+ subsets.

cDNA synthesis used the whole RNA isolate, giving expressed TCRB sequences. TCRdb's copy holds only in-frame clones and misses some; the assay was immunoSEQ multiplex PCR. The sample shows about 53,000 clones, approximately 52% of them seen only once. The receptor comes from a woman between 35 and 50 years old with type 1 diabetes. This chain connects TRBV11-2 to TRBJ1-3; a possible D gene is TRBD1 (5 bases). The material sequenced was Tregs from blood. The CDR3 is CASSPGSGNTIYF. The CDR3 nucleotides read TGTGCCAGCAGCCCAGGGTCTGGAAACACCATATATTTT. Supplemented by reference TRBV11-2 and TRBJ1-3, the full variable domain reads EAGVAQSPRYKIIEKRQSVAFWCNPISGHATLYWYQQILGQGPKLLIQFQNNGVVDDSQLPKDRFSAERLKGVDSTLKIQPAKLEDSAVYLCASSPGSGNTIYFGEGSWLTVV.